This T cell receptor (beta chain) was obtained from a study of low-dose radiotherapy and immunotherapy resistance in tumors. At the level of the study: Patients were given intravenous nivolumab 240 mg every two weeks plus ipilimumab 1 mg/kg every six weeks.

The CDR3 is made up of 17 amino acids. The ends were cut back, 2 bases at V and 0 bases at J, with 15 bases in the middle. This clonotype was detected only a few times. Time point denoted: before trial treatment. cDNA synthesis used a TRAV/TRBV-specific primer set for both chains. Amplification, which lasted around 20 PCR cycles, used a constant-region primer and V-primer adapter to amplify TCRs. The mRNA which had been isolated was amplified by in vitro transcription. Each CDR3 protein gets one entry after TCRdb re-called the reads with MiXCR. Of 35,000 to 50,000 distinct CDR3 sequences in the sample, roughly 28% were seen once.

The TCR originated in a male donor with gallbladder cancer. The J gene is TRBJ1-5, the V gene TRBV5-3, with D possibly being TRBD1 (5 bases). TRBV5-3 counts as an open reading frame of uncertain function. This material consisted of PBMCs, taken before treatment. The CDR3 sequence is CARSFYRDSVSNQPQHF. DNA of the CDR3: TGTGCCAGAAGCTTTTATCGTGACAGCGTTAGCAATCAGCCCCAGCATTTT.